One and the same sample provided the 30 T cell receptor beta chains below, sequenced in a study of patients and donors after allogeneic stem cell transplantation. Each CDR3 protein is one row after TCRdb ran MiXCR on the RT-PCR reads. This sample has 800,000 to 1,000,000 distinct CDR3 sequences, with approximately 19% found just once. The material sequenced was blood, either unsorted or a sorted T cell fraction (not recorded which). The receptors originated from a human donor who was either an allogeneic HSCT recipient or a stem cell or donor lymphocyte infusion donor (not recorded which). It is not recorded whose cells these are; they may come from a transplant donor.

The CDR3, as DNA: TGTGCCAGCAGTGAATCCCCGACAGGGAGGAACACTGAAGCTTTCTTT. Its translation is CASSESPTGRNTEAFF. The gene calls are TRBV25-1 and TRBJ1-1; 7 bases are shared with TRBD1. V shed 1 base, J shed 1 base, and the junction held 6 bases outside the gene matches. Germline CDR1 MGHDK, CDR2 SYGVNS. CDR3 length: 16 amino acids. The whole variable domain, remainder taken from reference TRBV25-1 and TRBJ1-1, is EADIYQTPRYLVIGTGKKITLECSQTMGHDKMYWYQQDPGMELHLIHYSYGVNSTEKGDLSSESTVSRIRTEHFPLTLESARPSHTSQYLCASSESPTGRNTEAFFGQGTRLTVV.

This clonotype has a handful of counts. The chain carries TRBV20-1 and TRBJ2-3; TRBD2 agrees at 7 bases. Per the germline V gene, CDR1 is DFQATT and CDR2 is SNEGSKA (reference sequence). The CDR3 extends over 14 amino acids. With V trimmed by 5 bases and J by 1 base, 6 bases remained unmatched. The CDR3 is CSAPPSGRTDTQYF. CDR3 DNA sequence: TGCAGTGCTCCCCCTAGCGGCCGCACAGATACGCAGTATTTT.

The rearrangement links TRBV28 to TRBJ1-5; TRBD1 agrees at 9 bases. From germline, CDR1 is MDHEN and CDR2 SYDVKM. Losses at the gene ends were 6 bases for V and 11 bases for J; bases not matched to a gene: 11. The CDR3 length is 14 residues. CDR3 in amino acids: CASSPGQGTRTQHF. CDR3 DNA sequence: TGTGCCAGCAGCCCCGGACAGGGGACGAGGACCCAGCATTTT.

The CDR3 DNA is TGCGCCAGCAGCTCCCAAGTCCGACTAGCGGGGAGACCTCAAGAGACCCAGTACTTC. Amino acids: CASSSQVRLAGRPQETQYF. J is TRBJ2-5 and V is TRBV5-1; 11 bases are a match to TRBD2. The CDR3 is made up of 19 amino acids. In germline, CDR1 is SGHRS, CDR2 YFSETQ. V trimming: 3 bases; J trimming: 2 bases; junction bases outside the gene matches: 15.

The chain carries TRBV7-9 and TRBJ2-7, with 9 positions matching TRBD1. Germline-derived CDR1 and CDR2 are SEHNR and FQNEAQ (reference sequence). V gave up 0 bases and J gave up 6 bases; unmatched junction bases: 9. The CDR3 is 16 amino acids. The CDR3 is CASSLATGGLSGEQYF. DNA for the CDR3: TGTGCCAGCAGCTTAGCCACAGGGGGCTTGTCTGGCGAGCAGTACTTC.

The sample holds a few counts of this clonotype. The chain has TRBV5-5 and TRBJ2-1, with unresolved D. The CDR3 is 16 amino acids. The V gene's germline CDR1 is SGHKS and CDR2 YYEKEE (reference sequence). The ends were cut back, 0 bases at V and 6 bases at J, with 16 bases in the middle. The CDR3 region is CASSLGRTTQSNEQFF. As DNA, the CDR3 is TGTGCCAGCAGCTTGGGGAGAACGACCCAATCCAATGAGCAGTTCTTC.

V gene TRBV20-1 combines with J gene TRBJ2-7; 10 nucleotides match TRBD1. Losses at the gene ends were 7 bases for V and 2 bases for J; bases not matched to a gene: 14. Germline lookup yields CDR1 DFQATT and CDR2 SNEGSKA (reference sequence). The CDR3 covers 16 residues. CDR3 DNA sequence: TGCAGTGTTCACGAACCGGGACAGGGGCCCCCCTACGAGCAGTACTTC. The encoded protein is CSVHEPGQGPPYEQYF.

This sequence joins TRBV20-1 and TRBJ2-6; D perhaps matches TRBD2 (7 bases). The CDR3 is made up of 15 amino acids. The germline V gene has CDR1 DFQATT and CDR2 SNEGSKA (reference sequence). The ends were cut back, 7 bases at V and 4 bases at J, with 17 bases in the middle. Written as DNA, the CDR3 is TGCAGTGTAGAGAGGGGGGGCCTCGGGGCCAACGTCCTGACTTTC. This codes for CSVERGGLGANVLTF.

This clonotype has only a few counts. V is TRBV4-2 and J is TRBJ2-5, with D perhaps given as TRBD1 or TRBD2 (6 bases each). Trimming pared 2 bases from V and 5 bases from J, leaving 12 bases between. The germline gives CDR1 LGHNA, CDR2 YNFKEQ. This CDR3 spans 14 amino acids. DNA for the CDR3: TGTGCCAGCAGCCAACTCCTAGGGGGGGAGACCCAGTACTTC. Translating it yields CASSQLLGGETQYF.

CDR3 DNA: TGCGCCAGCAGCTCGGAGGGTAGATGGAACTATGGCTACACCTTC. Translating gives CASSSEGRWNYGYTF. The chain has TRBV5-1 and TRBJ1-2; D gene ambiguous. The CDR3 is 15 amino acids. V lost 3 bases, J lost 2 bases, and 14 bases lay in between. The germline CDR1 and CDR2 sequences are SGHRS and YFSETQ.

The CDR3 spells CSALHSSYEQYF. CDR3 sequence (DNA): TGCAGCGCCCTACACAGTTCCTACGAGCAGTACTTC. The rearrangement links TRBV29-1 to TRBJ2-7; D gene uncertain. The germline V gene encodes CDR1 SQVTM and CDR2 ANQGSEA. The CDR3 extends over 12 amino acids. Between the trimmed V and J ends, which lost 7 bases and 1 base, there was a span of 11 bases.

This clonotype showed up just a few times. CDR3 sequence (DNA): TGTGCCAGCAGTAACGAAGGGGTCCCGAACACTGAAGCTTTCTTT. It encodes CASSNEGVPNTEAFF. This chain connects TRBV6-2 or TRBV6-3 to TRBJ1-1; the D gene is possibly TRBD1 (5 bases). The V end lost 5 bases, the J end lost 1 base, and 14 bases lay between the germline ends. There are 15 residues in the CDR3. Germline CDR1 and CDR2: MNHEY and SVGEGT.

There are a few counts of this clonotype. V usage is TRBV28 and J usage is TRBJ2-7; D uncertain. Trimming took off 5 bases at V and 6 bases at J, with 17 bases between the two ends. Germline-derived CDR1 and CDR2 are MDHEN and SYDVKM. This CDR3 comprises 14 residues. The CDR3 sequence: CASSGPLMIVEQYF. CDR3 coding DNA: TGTGCCAGCAGTGGACCCCTGATGATTGTCGAGCAGTACTTC. Full variable domain (rest looked up from reference TRBV28 and TRBJ2-7): DVKVTQSSRYLVKRTGEKVFLECVQDMDHENMFWYRQDPGLGLRLIYFSYDVKMKEKGDIPEGYSVSREKKERFSLILESASTNQTSMYLCASSGPLMIVEQYFGPGTRLTVT.

This chain joins TRBV2 and TRBJ2-3; 15 bases align to TRBD2. This CDR3 comprises 16 residues. Germline V gives CDR1 SNHLY, CDR2 FYNNEI. Losses at the gene ends were 3 bases for V and 5 bases for J; bases not matched to a gene: 3. CDR3 in amino acids: CASSEMGLAGGDTQYF. As DNA, the CDR3 is TGTGCCAGCAGTGAGATGGGACTAGCGGGGGGAGATACGCAGTATTTT.

CDR3 coding DNA: TGTGCCAGCAGTTACGGGGGCCGACAGGGTCGGACTAATGAAAAACTGTTTTTT. This gives the protein CASSYGGRQGRTNEKLFF. V usage is TRBV6-5 and J usage is TRBJ1-4; the match to TRBD1 covers 7 bases. Germline lookup yields CDR1 MNHEY and CDR2 SVGAGI. The CDR3 has 18 amino acids. J was trimmed by 2 bases and V by 2 bases; bases with no gene match: 11.

This clonotype has a handful of counts. This rearrangement joins TRBV6-6 to TRBJ1-4, with a tentative D call TRBD1 (6 bases). Germline V gives CDR1 MNHNY, CDR2 SVGAGI (reference sequence). This CDR3 is 12 amino acids long. Trimming shortened V by 6 bases and J by 6 bases, and 8 bases separated the two germline ends. CDR3 sequence (DNA): TGTGCCAGCAGCCGGACAGATGAAAAACTGTTTTTT. It encodes CASSRTDEKLFF.

This chain joins TRBV24-1 and TRBJ2-7, with unresolved D. Germline V gene data show CDR1 as KGHDR and CDR2 as SFDVKD. This CDR3 has 13 residues. V lost 4 bases, J lost 6 bases, and 12 bases lay in between. The CDR3 DNA reads TGTGCCACCAGTGACTGGGGAAACAGCGAGCAGTACTTC. Encoded protein: CATSDWGNSEQYF.

This clonotype showed up just a few times. V usage is TRBV27 and J usage is TRBJ1-1; D remains unclear. The V end lost 4 bases, the J end lost 1 base, and 10 bases lay between the germline ends. The CDR3 contains 14 residues. Germline lookup yields CDR1 MNHEY and CDR2 SMNVEV (reference sequence). The CDR3 DNA sequence: TGTGCCAGCAGTTCCGGCCTAAAGAACACTGAAGCTTTCTTT. Its translation: CASSSGLKNTEAFF.

This clonotype came up many times. The V gene is TRBV5-1, the J gene TRBJ2-1; D ambiguous. V lost 0 bases to trimming and J lost 10 bases, with 8 bases between them. The CDR3 is 12 amino acids. Germline values: CDR1 SGHRS, CDR2 YFSETQ. The CDR3 sequence is CASSLVAREQFF. CDR3 nucleotide sequence: TGCGCCAGCAGCTTGGTTGCTCGGGAGCAGTTCTTC.

This clonotype was seen more than once but under ten times. The rearrangement links TRBV10-3 to TRBJ1-2; D unresolved. Germline V gene data show CDR1 as ENHRY and CDR2 as SYGVKD. This CDR3 has 14 amino acids. The V and J ends lost 11 bases and 6 bases respectively, with 22 bases between them. The CDR3 coding sequence is TGTGCCGCCAGTCTGGGCAGCCCTCCGGATGGCTACACCTTC. Encoded protein: CAASLGSPPDGYTF.

In this sample, this clonotype turned up a few times. The chain has TRBV20-1 and TRBJ2-3, with 9 bases aligning to TRBD1. The CDR3 sequence is 17 residues long. CDR1 is DFQATT and CDR2 is SNEGSKA in the germline V gene (reference sequence). V was clipped by 3 bases and J by 4 bases; unmatched bases: 14. In DNA, the CDR3 is TGCAGTGCTAGGTCTCCATCTGGGACAGGGTATCCAGATACGCAGTATTTT. Amino acids: CSARSPSGTGYPDTQYF.

The rearrangement joins TRBV10-3 to TRBJ2-1; 9 positions match TRBD2. Trimming at V came to 5 bases and at J to 5 bases, leaving 1 base not matched to a gene. CDR3 length: 13 residues. CDR1 and CDR2 (germline): ENHRY, SYGVKD. CDR3 sequence reads: CAISLAGNNEQFF. Here the CDR3 DNA reads TGTGCCATCAGTCTAGCGGGGAACAATGAGCAGTTCTTC.

This clonotype was observed many times. The gene calls are TRBV12-3 or TRBV12-4 and TRBJ1-3; 9 bases agree with TRBD1. The CDR3 sequence is 18 residues long. V was clipped by 1 base and J by 0 bases; unmatched bases: 7. Written as DNA, the CDR3 is TGTGCCAGCAGTTTAGAGATTGGGACAGGGAACTCTGGAAACACCATATATTTT. The encoded protein is CASSLEIGTGNSGNTIYF.

This clonotype turned up a few times. The CDR3 reads CSARVPDSGNTIYF. DNA for the CDR3: TGCAGTGCTAGAGTCCCAGACTCTGGAAACACCATATATTTT. V gene TRBV20-1 combines with J gene TRBJ1-3; D gene ambiguous. V lost 1 base and J lost 0, with 7 bases in between. The CDR3 sequence is 14 residues long. Germline CDR1 DFQATT, CDR2 SNEGSKA (reference sequence).

V is TRBV24-1 and J is TRBJ1-2; no definite D call. This CDR3 is built from 12 residues. V gave up 5 bases and J gave up 6 bases, with 9 bases separating them. Germline values: CDR1 KGHDR, CDR2 SFDVKD. This chain's CDR3 is CATSARMHGYTF. In DNA form, the CDR3 reads TGTGCCACCAGTGCAAGGATGCATGGCTACACCTTC.

This clonotype has only a few counts. J is TRBJ2-1 and V is TRBV9; 10 nucleotides match TRBD1. There are 17 residues in the CDR3. With 4 bases clipped from V and 5 bases from J, the junction kept 12 bases outside the gene matches. CDR1 is SGDLS and CDR2 is YYNGEE in the germline V gene. The CDR3 bases are TGTGCCAGCAGCACCCGTTCCGGGACAGGGGAAGACAATGAGCAGTTCTTC. As protein: CASSTRSGTGEDNEQFF. The variable domain in full, with the rest retrieved from reference TRBV9 and TRBJ2-1, is DSGVTQTPKHLITATGQRVTLRCSPRSGDLSVYWYQQSLDQGLQFLIQYYNGEERAKGNILERFSAQQFPDLHSELNLSSLELGDSALYFCASSTRSGTGEDNEQFFGPGTRLTVL.

This clonotype has only a few counts. The chain carries TRBV19 and TRBJ2-3; D might be TRBD1 (6 bases). There are 15 residues in the CDR3. V dropped 4 bases and J dropped 0 bases, with 11 bases sitting between them. The V gene's germline CDR1 is LNHDA and CDR2 SQIVND (reference sequence). The CDR3 DNA follows: TGTGCCAGTAGTAAACAGGGCGGAAGCACAGATACGCAGTATTTT. Translating gives CASSKQGGSTDTQYF.

J is TRBJ1-5 and V is TRBV30; D unclear. CDR1 and CDR2 from the germline V gene are GTSNPN and SVGIG (reference sequence). The CDR3 loop spans 13 amino acids. V shed 0 bases and J shed 7 bases, with 10 bases lying between them. The CDR3 DNA reads TGTGCCTGGAGTGTAGAAAGTGAACAGCCCCAGCATTTT. Residues: CAWSVESEQPQHF.

V usage is TRBV2 and J usage is TRBJ1-5, with a possible D match to TRBD1 (6 bases). Germline CDR1 is SNHLY and CDR2 is FYNNEI. CDR3 length equals 14 residues. Trimming cost V 4 bases and J 7 bases, with 14 bases left between them. The CDR3 is CASSGSQGLQPQHF. CDR3 coding DNA: TGTGCCAGCAGTGGTAGCCAGGGGTTGCAGCCCCAGCATTTT. Full variable domain (outside the CDR3, taken from reference TRBV2 and TRBJ1-5): EPEVTQTPSHQVTQMGQEVILRCVPISNHLYFYWYRQILGQKVEFLVSFYNNEISEKSEIFDDQFSVERPDGSNFTLKIRSTKLEDSAMYFCASSGSQGLQPQHFGDGTRLSIL.

This clonotype has just a few counts. The V gene is TRBV18, the J gene TRBJ2-6; D ambiguous. This CDR3 has 16 amino acids. The V end was cut by 3 bases, the J end by 1 base, with 10 bases between. CDR1 is KGHSH and CDR2 is LQKENI in the germline V gene. The CDR3 here is CASSPVRVSGANVLTF. CDR3 DNA sequence: TGTGCCAGCTCACCGGTTCGCGTATCTGGGGCCAACGTCCTGACTTTC.